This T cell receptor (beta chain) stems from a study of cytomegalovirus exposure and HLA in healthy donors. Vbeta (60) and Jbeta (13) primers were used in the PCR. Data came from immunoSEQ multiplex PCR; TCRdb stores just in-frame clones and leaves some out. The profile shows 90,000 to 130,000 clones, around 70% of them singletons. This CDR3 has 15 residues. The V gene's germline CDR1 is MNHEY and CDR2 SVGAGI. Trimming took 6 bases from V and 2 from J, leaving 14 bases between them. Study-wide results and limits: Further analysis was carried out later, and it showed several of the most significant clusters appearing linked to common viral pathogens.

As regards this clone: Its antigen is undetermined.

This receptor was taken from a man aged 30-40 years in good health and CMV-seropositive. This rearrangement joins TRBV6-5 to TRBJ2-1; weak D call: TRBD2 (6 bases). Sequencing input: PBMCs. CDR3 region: CASSSPGGPYNEQFF. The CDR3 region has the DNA TGTGCCAGCAGCTCTCCCGGGGGACCCTACAATGAGCAGTTCTTC.